Listed below are T cell receptor beta chains from one sample, sequenced in a study of T cell responses to AZD1222 COVID-19 vaccine. Some clones are missing from TCRdb's copy, which holds only in-frame ones; the method was immunoSEQ multiplex PCR. The data show roughly 92,000 clones, 85% to 90% seen once. The material was peripheral blood, obtained 28 days after the second AZD1222 dose. The receptors were gathered from an adult who received the AZD1222 COVID-19 vaccine. Both conserved end residues are part of each CDR3. Each record gives: clone size, J gene, D gene, V gene, CDR3 protein, CDR3 DNA. D genes are given only for firm matches. A clone size is listed for some rows: how often the clone was seen (once, few, many), or a class if it is expanded.

- TRBJ2-5 - TRBV7-3 CASSPRDRETQYF TGTGCCAGCAGTCCCCGGGACCGAGAGACCCAGTACTTC
- TRBJ2-3 - TRBV27 CASSLLGQGPSRPQYF TGTGCCAGCAGTTTGTTGGGGCAGGGACCCTCCAGGCCGCAGTATTTT
- TRBJ2-2 - TRBV18 CASSPNGRNTGELFF TGTGCCAGCTCACCAAACGGACGGAACACCGGGGAGCTGTTTTTT
- TRBJ1-1 - TRBV5-4 CASSLPARTANTEAFF TGTGCCAGCAGCTTACCCGCGAGGACGGCCAACACTGAAGCTTTCTTT
- TRBJ1-3 - TRBV6-5 CASSLGGLTGNTIYF TGTGCCAGCAGTTTAGGGGGGCTCACTGGAAACACCATATATTTT
- TRBJ1-5 TRBD1 TRBV15 CATSRDRTGEQPQHF TGTGCCACCAGCAGAGATCGAACAGGGGAACAGCCCCAGCATTTT
- TRBJ1-2 - TRBV12-3/TRBV12-4 CASSWSVYGYTF TGTGCCAGCAGTTGGAGTGTCTATGGCTACACCTTC
- TRBJ1-1 - TRBV2 CASSGINTEAFF TGTGCCAGCAGTGGTATTAACACTGAAGCTTTCTTT
once TRBJ1-5 - TRBV21-1 CASSTPGGVRGQPQHF TGTGCCAGCAGCACCCCGGGGGGGGTTCGGGGTCAGCCCCAGCATTTT
- TRBJ1-5 - TRBV6-1 CASSESDRWAGQPQHF TGTGCCAGCAGTGAATCCGACAGGTGGGCCGGGCAGCCCCAGCATTTT
- TRBJ1-2 TRBD1 TRBV30 CAWNPRGQGRGYTF TGTGCCTGGAACCCCAGGGGACAGGGAAGGGGCTACACCTTC
- TRBJ1-1 - TRBV5-1 CASSIHTGNTEAFF TGCGCCAGCAGCATCCATACAGGGAACACTGAAGCTTTCTTT
- TRBJ1-1 - TRBV3-1/TRBV3-2 CASSPHGVEAFF TGTGCCAGCAGCCCCCACGGGGTTGAAGCTTTCTTT
- TRBJ1-4 - TRBV25-1 CASSELGKGEGNEKLFF TGTGCCAGCAGTGAATTAGGAAAGGGTGAAGGTAATGAAAAACTGTTTTTT
- TRBJ1-4 - TRBV5-6 CASSLKLATNEKLFF TGTGCCAGCAGCCTCAAGCTAGCAACTAATGAAAAACTGTTTTTT
- TRBJ1-6 - TRBV7-2 CASSWQGSHSPLHF TGTGCCAGCAGCTGGCAGGGATCCCATTCACCCCTCCACTTT
- TRBJ1-2 - TRBV4-1 CASSQDSQGRGYTF TGCGCCAGCAGCCAAGATTCCCAGGGTAGGGGCTACACCTTC
once TRBJ1-5 TRBD1 TRBV3-1/TRBV3-2 CASSQGQGDQPQHF TGTGCCAGCAGCCAAGGCCAGGGGGATCAGCCCCAGCATTTT
few TRBJ1-5 TRBD1 TRBV12-3/TRBV12-4 CASSPDRNQPQHF TGTGCCAGCAGTCCGGACAGGAATCAGCCCCAGCATTTT
- TRBJ2-5 TRBD2 TRBV7-6 CASSLASFTSGGGETQYF TGTGCCAGCAGCTTAGCCTCTTTCACTAGCGGCGGCGGAGAGACCCAGTACTTC
- TRBJ1-6 TRBD1 TRBV18 CASSQDRARSPLHF TGTGCCAGCTCACAGGACAGGGCCCGTTCACCCCTCCACTTT
- TRBJ1-5 TRBD1 TRBV19 CASSIRTGRNQPQHF TGTGCCAGTAGTATAAGGACAGGGAGGAACCAGCCCCAGCATTTT
- TRBJ1-1 - TRBV2 CASSVLQVNSEAFF TGTGCCAGCAGTGTATTACAGGTGAACTCTGAAGCTTTCTTT
- TRBJ1-1 - TRBV12-3/TRBV12-4 CASKGEVNTEAFF TGTGCCAGCAAGGGAGAGGTGAACACTGAAGCTTTCTTT
- TRBJ1-5 - TRBV15 CATSRDRGSNQPQHF TGTGCCACCAGCAGAGATAGAGGGTCCAATCAGCCCCAGCATTTT
- TRBJ2-7 - TRBV10-2 CASSEPGRGLYEQYF TGCGCCAGCAGTGAGCCGGGGAGGGGGCTCTACGAGCAGTACTTC
- TRBJ1-4 - TRBV7-9 CASSLVMQEKLFF TGTGCCAGCAGCTTAGTAATGCAGGAAAAACTGTTTTTT
- TRBJ2-7 - TRBV7-9 CASSPPGGGSNEQYF TGTGCCAGCAGCCCGCCCGGTGGAGGGTCCAACGAGCAGTACTTC
- TRBJ1-1 - TRBV9 CASRGATNTEAFF TGTGCCAGCAGGGGGGCAACCAACACTGAAGCTTTCTTT
- TRBJ2-1 - TRBV6-5 CASNPSSYNEQFF TGTGCCAGCAATCCTAGCTCCTACAATGAGCAGTTCTTC
- TRBJ1-2 - TRBV18 CASSPQGVKYGYTF TGTGCCAGCTCACCCCAGGGTGTTAAGTATGGCTACACCTTC
- TRBJ2-7 TRBD1 TRBV6-1 CASSEGTGGRQYF TGTGCCAGCAGTGAAGGGACAGGGGGTCGGCAGTACTTC
- TRBJ1-2 - TRBV7-6 CASSLAAGAGGYTF TGTGCCAGCAGCTTAGCGGCAGGGGCGGGTGGCTACACCTTC
- TRBJ1-3 - TRBV5-6 CASSRRGSGNTIYF TGTGCCAGCAGCCGCCGAGGGTCTGGAAACACCATATATTTT
- TRBJ1-2 TRBD1 TRBV3-1/TRBV3-2 CASSQEPQGAGYTF TGTGCCAGCAGCCAAGAACCCCAGGGGGCTGGCTACACCTTC